This T cell receptor beta chain was sequenced in a study of blood T cell repertoires in COVID-19. Study-level background: The cDNA or gDNA used as material had been derived from T cells, B-cell-depleted T cells, or PBMCs.

Clones were sequenced by immunoSEQ multiplex PCR, and TCRdb holds only the in-frame ones, with some missing. The sample consists of about 280,000 clones, around nine tenths of them appearing once. Deletions cut 3 bases from V and 5 bases from J, with 6 bases between. The CDR3 runs to 12 residues. The germline V gene has CDR1 KGHSH and CDR2 LQKENI. The chain couples TRBV18 to TRBJ2-3; TRBD1 is a possible D gene (5 bases). The sample was PBMCs or T cells enriched from blood (not recorded which). The TCR sequence derives from an older woman in a cohort exposed to, infected with or recovered from COVID-19 (not recorded which). CDR3 sequence (DNA): TGTGCCAGCTCACCTACAGGAGATACGCAGTATTTT. It encodes CASSPTGDTQYF.